The clone carrying this T cell receptor delta chain was counted a few times. This sequence is one base from a far larger clone and is likely a read error. The same CDR3 also results from other DNA sequences found in this sample. This entry comes from a study of γδ T cells in repeated Plasmodium falciparum infection. Study in general: Donors were malaria-exposed Malian children or age- and gender-matched Australian children. Each infection was followed by sampling at 21 days, plus baseline and some pre-infection draws.

Germline V gene data show CDR1 as GEAIGNYY and CDR2 as EKD. V trimming: 5 bases; J trimming: 0 bases; junction bases outside the gene matches: 27. This CDR3 spans 22 amino acids. Vgamma9/Vdelta2+ and Vdelta2-negative gammadelta T cells were flow-sorted from PBMC for bulk sequencing. Both TRG and TRD chains were sequenced from each sorted sample. TCRdb called clones anew from the multiplex PCR reads with CATT. The sample records 75,000 to 95,000 delta-chain clones, 0.98% being singletons. The TCR originated in a pool of human donors (malaria-infected and uninfected, not separated). The sample comprised gamma-delta T cells from blood. The chain uses TRDV2 and TRDJ1; 9 nucleotides agree with TRDD3. Because TCRdb records no J gene, it was assigned here through a match of the DNA to germline. The CDR3, as DNA: TGTGCCTGTGCCAGAAAGAATCCTACGCTGGGGGATGGAACCCTGTACACCGATAAACTCATCTTT. Translated: CACARKNPTLGDGTLYTDKLIF.